This TCR beta chain was sequenced during a study of shared clonotypes between healthy human individuals. Study-wide background: Each donor contributed plates that comprised three CD4 naive, three CD4 memory, two CD8 naive and one CD8 memory. Study findings and constraints: Across subsets, estimated richness was generally greater for naive than for memory populations.

Data came from immunoSEQ multiplex PCR; TCRdb stores just in-frame clones and leaves some out. The data hold about 1 million clones, with 75% observed a single time. To note about this clone: Its antigen is currently unknown.

The V gene's germline CDR1 is MNHEY and CDR2 SVGAGI. The CDR3 is made up of 12 amino acids. Specimen: memory CD4+ T cells sorted from blood. Indicated subset: CD45RA-negative fraction. The chain recombines TRBV6-5 with TRBJ2-5, with 7 positions matching TRBD2. The assigned J gene may be wrong: the sequence end matches TRBJ2-7 better. This clonotype was sampled from a man aged 18 to 30 in good health. In DNA, the CDR3 is TGTGCCAGCCACACGGGGGGTTACGAGCAGTACTTC. This gives the protein CASHTGGYEQYF.